This TCR beta chain was profiled in a study of molecular identifiers for immune sequencing clone quantification. This clonotype was seen a handful of times. Its antigen remains unidentified. Study-wide points: Identical TCR molecules sharing a barcode could underestimate highly expanded clone sizes. One cell's worth of spiked Jurkat TCR RNA was reportedly detectable among about a million naive cells.

As CD8+CD4-CCR7+CD45RA+ cells, naive CD8 T cells were sorted. TCR libraries were built in bulk with a published protocol and specific TCR primers. TCRdb processed the PCR reads anew with MiXCR; each CDR3 protein has one entry. The sample consists of over 600,000 distinct CDR3 sequences, just under 20% of them appearing once. Germline CDR1 and CDR2: LGHNA and YSLEER. The V end lost 0 bases, the J end lost 6 bases, and 21 bases lay between the germline ends. There are 17 residues in the CDR3. The chain couples TRBV4-3 to TRBJ2-7; D is possibly TRBD2 (7 bases). This sequence originates from a human donor in good health. Some libraries in this study had Jurkat cell RNA spiked in. Sequencing was performed on naive CD8+ T cells from blood, with Jurkat cell RNA spiked in. The sample's subset: FACS-sorted CD8+CD4-CCR7+CD45RA+ naive T cells. DNA for the CDR3: TGCGCCAGCAGCCAAGATATATTCGGGGGGCCGAGCAGCGAGCAGTACTTC. This gives the protein CASSQDIFGGPSSEQYF.